The T cell receptor beta chain under discussion was sequenced for a study of STAT3 mutations in large granular lymphocyte leukemia. Study-wide findings and caveats: Every T-LGLL patient had at least one immunodominant TCRbeta clonotype. In several patients, dominant TCR clone burden exceeded STAT3 mutant burden, suggesting STAT3 mutation arose secondarily. Some patients had persisting codominant clonotypes that could mask small clones.

A word on this clone: The antigen is undetermined.

Sequenced by immunoSEQ multiplex PCR; TCRdb stores in-frame clones only, minus some. The sample lists more than 25,000 clones, approximately 80% occurring once. Germline CDR1 SNHLY, CDR2 FYNNEI. The V end was cut by 6 bases, the J end by 1 base, with 16 bases between. The CDR3 extends over 15 amino acids. The chain recombines TRBV2 with TRBJ2-7; possibly TRBD1 for D (5 bases). What was sequenced was peripheral blood mononuclear cells. This clonotype was obtained from a woman aged 45-65 years with T-cell large granular lymphocyte leukemia. Some clones in this sample may be carry-over from other donors' samples. The CDR3 spells CASSERSAGSYEQYF. The CDR3 nucleotides are TGTGCCAGCAGCGAAAGATCGGCAGGGTCCTACGAGCAGTACTTC. The full variable domain, with the rest looked up from reference TRBV2 and TRBJ2-7, is EPEVTQTPSHQVTQMGQEVILRCVPISNHLYFYWYRQILGQKVEFLVSFYNNEISEKSEIFDDQFSVERPDGSNFTLKIRSTKLEDSAMYFCASSERSAGSYEQYFGPGTRLTVT.